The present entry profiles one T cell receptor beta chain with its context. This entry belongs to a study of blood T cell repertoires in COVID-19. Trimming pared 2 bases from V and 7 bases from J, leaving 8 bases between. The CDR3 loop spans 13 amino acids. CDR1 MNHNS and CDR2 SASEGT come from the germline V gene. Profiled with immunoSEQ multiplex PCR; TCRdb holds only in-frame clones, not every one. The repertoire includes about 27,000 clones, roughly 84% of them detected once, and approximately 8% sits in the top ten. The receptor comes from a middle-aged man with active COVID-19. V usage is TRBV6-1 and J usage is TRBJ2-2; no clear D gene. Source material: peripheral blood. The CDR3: CASSEIGHGELFF. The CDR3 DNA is TGTGCCAGCAGTGAAATCGGTCACGGGGAGCTGTTTTTT.